This TCR beta chain originates from a study of blood T cell repertoires in COVID-19. Study at large: In each case, the material was cDNA or gDNA derived from T cells, B-cell-depleted T cells, or PBMCs.

In the original analysis: Counts of nucleated cells, estimated from reference gene primer amplification, were obtained. Sequencing used immunoSEQ multiplex PCR; TCRdb keeps in-frame clones, though not all of them. V and J calls and clone size are as listed in that table; D and trimming were resolved from the DNA. The repertoire consists of some 150,000 clones, with approximately 78% occurring once and the leading ten covering 5% to 6.5%. This CDR3 spans 17 amino acids. The V and J ends lost 4 bases and 5 bases, in that order; junction bases with no gene match: 11. Germline V gene sequence: CDR1 SEHNR, CDR2 FQNEAQ (reference sequence). Before being deemed recovered, Cohort 3 donors had two negative PCRs, clearance, or symptom resolution.

Sequencing used PBMCs or T cells enriched from blood (not recorded which). This rearrangement joins TRBV7-9 to TRBJ2-2; 9 nucleotides agree with TRBD1. The sequence was obtained from a woman aged 45-60 years who had recovered from COVID-19. The CDR3 loop reads CASSSAGTGLRTGELFF. DNA of the CDR3: TGTGCCAGCAGCTCGGCCGGGACAGGGTTGAGGACCGGGGAGCTGTTTTTT.